Detailed here is one T cell receptor (beta chain). Its antigen is currently unknown. The entry originates in a study of OX40 agonist ivuxolimab in advanced cancers. The wider study: The patients received agonistic anti-OX40 (CD134) antibody ivuxolimab. Earlier treatment with anti-PD-1, anti-PD-L1 or anti-CTLA-4 was permitted, and 30% to 40% had received some. Hepatocellular carcinoma, melanoma, renal cell or head and neck cancer was diagnosed in the dose-escalation patients.

Measured with immunoSEQ multiplex PCR; TCRdb has only the in-frame clones, and not every one. Among some 85,000 clones listed, around 90% were seen once. Germline V gene sequence: CDR1 SGHRS, CDR2 YFSETQ. The CDR3 is 15 amino acids. V lost 4 bases and J lost 8, with 19 bases in between. Findings and limits, study-wide: There was clonal expansion of CD4+ and CD8+ blood T cells by week 6 at 0.1 to 3.0 mg/kg.

The gene calls are TRBV5-1 and TRBJ2-1, with D perhaps assigned TRBD1 or TRBD2 (5 bases each). The input for sequencing was CD4+ or CD8+ T cells sorted from blood, taken in a trial of the OX40 agonist ivuxolimab. The TCR was taken from an adult with an advanced solid tumor such as melanoma, head and neck, liver or kidney cancer. The CDR3 DNA reads TGCGCCAGCAGCATAACGGGACGGAATCAAGATGAGCAGTTCTTC. It codes for CASSITGRNQDEQFF.